The rows below give T cell receptor beta chains drawn from one sample of a study of control samples from healthy donors and cancer patients. Repertoires were generated with immunoSEQ multiplex PCR, while TCRdb's copy carries only in-frame clones and drops some. The sample lists approximately 120,000 clones; around 87% were seen once. The material sequenced was blood. The receptor source for this set is a man aged 60 to 75 in good health. Both conserved end residues are part of each CDR3. D genes are given only for firm matches. A row's size may be missing; if present it is once, few, many or a size class.

v_gene	abundance	d_gene	j_gene	CDR3aa	CDR3nt
TRBV19	NA	NA	TRBJ1-3	CAAGGSGNTIYF	TGTGCCGCCGGTGGCTCTGGAAACACCATATATTTT
TRBV4-3	NA	TRBD1	TRBJ1-6	CASSQEVPGQGYNSPLHF	TGCGCCAGCAGCCAAGAAGTCCCGGGACAGGGGTATAATTCACCCCTCCACTTT
TRBV3-1/TRBV3-2	NA	TRBD1	TRBJ1-6	CASSPITGGRGSPLHF	TGTGCCAGCAGCCCTATAACAGGGGGCAGGGGTTCACCCCTCCACTTT
TRBV28	NA	TRBD1	TRBJ1-4	CASEGQSNEKLFF	TGTGCCAGCGAGGGACAGTCGAATGAAAAACTGTTTTTT
TRBV10-3	NA	NA	TRBJ1-1	CAISSGTGGEAFF	TGTGCCATCAGCTCCGGGACGGGGGGTGAAGCTTTCTTT
TRBV6-1	once	NA	TRBJ1-1	CASSEIVAGEVTEAFF	TGTGCCAGCAGTGAAATTGTCGCAGGGGAGGTGACTGAAGCTTTCTTT
TRBV5-5	NA	NA	TRBJ1-4	CASRGTDREKLFF	TGTGCCAGCAGGGGGACGGACCGAGAAAAACTGTTTTTT
TRBV12-3/TRBV12-4	NA	NA	TRBJ1-3	CASSLGGNTIYF	TGTGCCAGCAGTTTGGGGGGAAACACCATATATTTT
TRBV28	once	NA	TRBJ1-5	CASSLVFGNQPQHF	TGTGCCAGCAGTTTGGTCTTTGGCAATCAGCCCCAGCATTTT
TRBV21-1	NA	NA	TRBJ1-2	CASSKARTVYGYTF	TGTGCCAGCAGCAAAGCCAGGACAGTCTATGGCTACACCTTC
TRBV5-6	NA	NA	TRBJ2-1	CASSFYMASEQFF	TGTGCCAGCAGCTTCTATATGGCCAGTGAGCAGTTCTTC
TRBV20-1	NA	NA	TRBJ2-7	CSAKSWDKPDF	TGCAGTGCTAAGTCCTGGGACAAGCCGGACTTC